A single sample is the source of the 13 T cell receptor beta chains below, sequenced in a study of CD8 T cells in Susac syndrome. The RNA, 0.5 to 1 ug, was put through reverse transcription using random hexamers. TCRdb re-derived calls from the immunoSEQ multiplex PCR reads in MiXCR, one entry per CDR3 protein. This repertoire shows about 73,000 distinct CDR3 sequences, approximately 95% found once; its top ten account for approximately 0.38%. Material for sequencing was CD8+ T cells from PBMCs. All receptors derive from a human donor with multiple sclerosis.

The V and J genes are TRBV19 and TRBJ2-7; 11 nucleotides align to TRBD1. There are 14 residues in the CDR3. Germline V gene sequence: CDR1 LNHDA, CDR2 SQIVND (reference sequence). With 5 bases clipped from V and 2 bases from J, the junction kept 2 bases outside the gene matches. The CDR3 spells CASSGGQGAYEQYF. The CDR3 DNA sequence: TGTGCCAGTAGTGGGGGACAGGGGGCCTACGAGCAGTACTTC.

This clonotype was recorded only once. The chain joins TRBV2 to TRBJ2-7, with 8 positions matching TRBD2. V shed 8 bases, J shed 13 bases, and the junction held 10 bases outside the gene matches. CDR1 SNHLY and CDR2 FYNNEI come from the germline V gene. The CDR3 length is 11 residues. The CDR3, as DNA: TGTGCCAGCCCAGCGGGAGACCACTACTACTTC. It yields the protein CASPAGDHYYF.

The CDR3 sequence is CASRGPLAGHQETQYF. The CDR3 DNA sequence: TGTGCCAGCAGAGGCCCACTAGCGGGTCACCAAGAGACCCAGTACTTC. The rearrangement links TRBV6-1 to TRBJ2-5, with 9 bases matching TRBD2. Germline V gives CDR1 MNHNS, CDR2 SASEGT. The trim removed 6 bases at V and 0 bases at J, leaving 8 bases unmatched. The CDR3 consists of 16 residues.

The rearrangement joins TRBV4-1 to TRBJ1-1; D may be TRBD1 (6 bases). CDR1 and CDR2 (germline): MGHRA, YSYEKL. V shed 0 bases and J shed 8 bases, with 16 bases lying between them. The CDR3 totals 15 residues. The CDR3 region has the DNA TGCGCCAGCAGCCAAGATTGGGGGGGGGCCAACGAAGCTTTCTTT. Protein product: CASSQDWGGANEAFF.

The rearrangement uses TRBV6-1 and TRBJ2-7; D unclear. CDR3 length: 12 amino acids. V dropped 10 bases and J dropped 6 bases, with 16 bases sitting between them. From germline, CDR1 is MNHNS and CDR2 SASEGT. CDR3 amino acids: CAITTGRGEQYF. CDR3 nucleotides: TGTGCCATCACGACTGGCCGCGGCGAGCAGTACTTC.

The V and J genes are TRBV7-8 and TRBJ2-5; TRBD1 is a possible D gene (6 bases). V gave up 1 base and J gave up 0 bases, with 12 bases separating them. The CDR3 has 16 residues. Germline CDR1 is SGHVS and CDR2 is FQNEAQ. The chain's CDR3 is CASSLVYREYQETQYF. The DNA for the CDR3 is TGTGCCAGCAGCTTAGTTTACAGGGAGTACCAAGAGACCCAGTACTTC.

J is TRBJ2-5 and V is TRBV3-1; no clear D. V was cut by 4 bases and J by 4 bases, with 13 bases left in between. Germline V gives CDR1 LGHDT, CDR2 YNNKEL (reference sequence). This CDR3 is 14 amino acids long. In nucleotides, the CDR3 is TGTGCCAGCAGCCCGCTAGGAATTCGAGAGACCCAGTACTTC. Its translation is CASSPLGIRETQYF.

The genes are TRBV5-1 and TRBJ2-7, with TRBD1 identical over 11 bases. The germline V gene has CDR1 SGHRS and CDR2 YFSETQ. V was clipped by 3 bases and J by 0 bases; unmatched bases: 2. The CDR3 is made up of 15 amino acids. Written as DNA, the CDR3 is TGCGCCAGCAGCTCTGGACAGGGGGCCTCCTACGAGCAGTACTTC. Amino acids: CASSSGQGASYEQYF.

This rearrangement joins TRBV7-6 to TRBJ2-5, with D unresolved. Germline V lookup: CDR1 SGHVS, CDR2 FNYEAQ. V was pared by 2 bases and J by 3 bases, with 19 bases between. This CDR3 region has 17 residues. The CDR3 here is CASSLTVVPWGKETQYF. The CDR3, as DNA: TGTGCCAGCAGCTTAACCGTAGTACCATGGGGTAAAGAGACCCAGTACTTC.

The chain combines TRBV7-6 with TRBJ2-5; tentatively, D is TRBD1 (5 bases). The CDR3 contains 12 residues. Looked up from germline, CDR1 is SGHVS and CDR2 is FNYEAQ. V was cut by 5 bases and J by 5 bases, with 9 bases left in between. As DNA, the CDR3 is TGTGCCAGCAGCCCCAAGGGGGAGACCCAGTACTTC. Encoded protein: CASSPKGETQYF.

J is TRBJ2-7 and V is TRBV7-8; D unclear. Germline loops: CDR1 SGHVS, CDR2 FQNEAQ. The V end was cut by 4 bases, the J end by 2 bases, with 9 bases between. This CDR3 is built from 13 residues. The CDR3 nucleotides are TGTGCCAGCAGCTCCAGGACCCCCTACGAGCAGTACTTC. It yields the protein CASSSRTPYEQYF.

This chain connects TRBV27 to TRBJ2-1; 10 bases align to TRBD2. CDR3 size: 16 residues. Germline V gives CDR1 MNHEY, CDR2 SMNVEV (reference sequence). The ends lost 5 bases at V and 6 bases at J; junction bases unmatched: 10. The CDR3 nucleotides are TGTGCCAGCAGTGCAATAGCGGGAGGAAAGGGCAATGAGCAGTTCTTC. It specifies CASSAIAGGKGNEQFF.

The rearrangement joins TRBV19 to TRBJ2-7; TRBD1 matches 7 bases. The junction had 7 bases not matched to a gene; V was cut back by 9 bases and J by 2 bases. The CDR3 sequence is 13 residues long. Per the germline V gene, CDR1 is LNHDA and CDR2 is SQIVND (reference sequence). This CDR3 is CASSPGQTYEQYF. In nucleotides, the CDR3 is TGTGCCAGCTCCCCGGGACAGACCTACGAGCAGTACTTC.